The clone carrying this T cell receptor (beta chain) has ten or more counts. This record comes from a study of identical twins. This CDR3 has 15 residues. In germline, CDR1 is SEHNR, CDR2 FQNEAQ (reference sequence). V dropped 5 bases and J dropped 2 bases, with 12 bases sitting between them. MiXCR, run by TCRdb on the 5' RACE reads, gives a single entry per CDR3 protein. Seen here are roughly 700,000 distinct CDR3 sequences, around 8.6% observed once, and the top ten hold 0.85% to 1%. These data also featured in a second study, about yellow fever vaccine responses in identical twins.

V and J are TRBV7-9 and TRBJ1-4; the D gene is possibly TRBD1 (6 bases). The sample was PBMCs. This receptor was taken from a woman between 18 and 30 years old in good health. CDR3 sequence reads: CASSPNRATNEKLFF. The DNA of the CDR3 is TGTGCCAGCAGCCCAAACAGGGCTACTAATGAAAAACTGTTTTTT.